Sequencing of this TCR beta chain was carried out in a study of T cells in Graves' hyperthyroidism and ophthalmopathy. Germline CDR1 reads SQVTM; CDR2 reads ANQGSEA. CDR3 length: 13 amino acids. Amplification of TCR beta CDR3 regions was performed using RNA transcripts as template. The HTBI primer set was used in a first-round RT-PCR of the TCR CDR3. TCRdb processed the multiplex PCR reads anew with MiXCR; each CDR3 protein has one entry. The sample yields about 720,000 distinct CDR3 sequences, 18% seen once. This clonotype was picked up a small number of times. A read error may produce the germline difference seen at one junction end.

Sequencing used blood. This TCR derives from a woman aged 45 to 65 with Graves' hyperthyroidism that later progressed to Graves' ophthalmopathy. The rearrangement uses TRBV29-1 and TRBJ1-1, with D perhaps TRBD1 (5 bases). Here the CDR3 reads CSVEGRMDTEASF. CDR3 DNA sequence: TGCAGCGTTGAGGGCAGGATGGACACTGAAGCTTCCTTT. Filled out from reference TRBV29-1 and TRBJ1-1, the complete variable domain reads SAVISQKPSRDICQRGTSLTIQCQVDSQVTMMFWYRQQPGQSLTLIATANQGSEATYESGFVIDKFPISRPNLTFSTLTVSNMSPEDSSIYLCSVEGRMDTEASFGQGTRLTVV.